Reported below is one TCR beta chain. Time point defined: newly diagnosed GD, antithyroid drugs for less than 3 months. Preparation of the TCR library used RNA extracted from PBMCs. American Thyroid Association guidelines were used to diagnose Graves' disease. This sample stems from a study of regulatory T cells in long-lasting Graves disease. Germline lookup yields CDR1 SGHRS and CDR2 YFSETQ. Trimming took off 4 bases at V and 2 bases at J, with 11 bases between the two ends. CDR3 length: 14 residues. Libraries of TCR beta came from iRepertoire HTBI primers plus Arm-PCR of CDR3 regions. TCRdb re-analysed the multiplex PCR reads in MiXCR, keeping a single row per CDR3 protein. The sample holds 350,000 to 550,000 distinct CDR3 sequences, 12% to 15% seen once. Separately, the same data were catalogued under a study of T cells in Graves' hyperthyroidism and ophthalmopathy.

The receptor's source is a woman in her forties or fifties with Graves disease. V is TRBV5-1 and J is TRBJ2-3, with a tentative D call TRBD2 (6 bases). Source: peripheral blood mononuclear cells (PBMCs), taken at new diagnosis, from a patient treated with antithyroid drugs. The CDR3 region has the DNA TGCGCCAGCAGCCCCCGGAGGGACACAGATACGCAGTATTTT. Protein sequence: CASSPRRDTDTQYF.